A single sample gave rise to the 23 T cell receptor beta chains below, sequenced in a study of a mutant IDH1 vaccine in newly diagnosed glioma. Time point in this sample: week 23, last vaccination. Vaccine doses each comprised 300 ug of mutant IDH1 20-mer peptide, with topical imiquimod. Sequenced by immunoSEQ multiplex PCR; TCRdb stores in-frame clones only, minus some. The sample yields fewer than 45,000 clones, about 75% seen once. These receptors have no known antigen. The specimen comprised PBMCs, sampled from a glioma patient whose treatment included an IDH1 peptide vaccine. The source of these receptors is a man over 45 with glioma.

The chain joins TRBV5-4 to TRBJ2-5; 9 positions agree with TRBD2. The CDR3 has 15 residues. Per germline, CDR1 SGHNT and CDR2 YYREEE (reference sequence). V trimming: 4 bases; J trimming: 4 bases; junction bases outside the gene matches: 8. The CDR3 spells CASSPTGGGAETQYF. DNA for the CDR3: TGTGCCAGCAGCCCGACCGGCGGGGGGGCAGAGACCCAGTACTTC.

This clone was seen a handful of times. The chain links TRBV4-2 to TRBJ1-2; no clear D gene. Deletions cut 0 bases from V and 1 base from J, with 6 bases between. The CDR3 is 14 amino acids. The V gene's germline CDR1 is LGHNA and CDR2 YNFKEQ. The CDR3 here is CASSQERGNYGYTF. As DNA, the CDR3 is TGTGCCAGCAGCCAAGAGCGGGGTAACTATGGCTACACCTTC.

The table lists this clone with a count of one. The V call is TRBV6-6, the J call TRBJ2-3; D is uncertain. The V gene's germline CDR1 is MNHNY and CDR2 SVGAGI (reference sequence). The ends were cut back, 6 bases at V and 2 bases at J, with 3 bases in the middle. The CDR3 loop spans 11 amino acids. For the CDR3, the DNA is TGTGCCAGCAGGTACACAGATACGCAGTATTTT. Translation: CASRYTDTQYF.

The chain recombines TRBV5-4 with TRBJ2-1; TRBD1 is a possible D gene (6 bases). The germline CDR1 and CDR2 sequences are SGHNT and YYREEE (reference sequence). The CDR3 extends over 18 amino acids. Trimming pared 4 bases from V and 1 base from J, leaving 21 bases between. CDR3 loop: CASSPAVPGQTSYNEQFF. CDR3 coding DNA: TGTGCCAGCAGCCCCGCGGTACCTGGACAGACATCCTACAATGAGCAGTTCTTC.

In DNA form, the CDR3 reads TGTGCCAGCAGTGAAACTGAAAAACTGTTTTTT. This sequence encodes CASSETEKLFF. The chain is built from TRBV6-1 and TRBJ1-4; D ambiguous. V was cut by 2 bases and J by 7 bases, with 2 bases left in between. This CDR3 is built from 11 residues. The germline V gene has CDR1 MNHNS and CDR2 SASEGT.

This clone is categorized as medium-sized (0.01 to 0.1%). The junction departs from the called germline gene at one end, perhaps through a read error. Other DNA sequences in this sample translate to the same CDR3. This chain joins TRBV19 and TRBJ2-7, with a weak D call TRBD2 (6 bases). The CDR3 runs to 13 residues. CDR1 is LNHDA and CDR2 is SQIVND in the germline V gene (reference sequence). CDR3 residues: CASSLEEGNEQYF. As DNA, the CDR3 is TGTGCCAGTAGTCTAGAGGAGGGAAACGAGCAGTACTTC.

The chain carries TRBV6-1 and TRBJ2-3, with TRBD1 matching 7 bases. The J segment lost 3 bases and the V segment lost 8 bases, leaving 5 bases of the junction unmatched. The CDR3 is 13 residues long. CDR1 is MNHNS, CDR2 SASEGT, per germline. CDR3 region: CASYRQGTDTQYF. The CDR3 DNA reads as TGTGCCAGCTACCGACAGGGAACAGATACGCAGTATTTT.

Written as DNA, the CDR3 is TGTGCCAGCAGCTCGGACAGGGGTGGAGAAAAACTGTTTTTT. It translates to CASSSDRGGEKLFF. V usage is TRBV7-9 and J usage is TRBJ1-4; 9 nucleotides line up with TRBD1. This CDR3 is built from 14 residues. Per germline, CDR1 SEHNR and CDR2 FQNEAQ (reference sequence). V was clipped by 4 bases and J by 8 bases; unmatched bases: 5.

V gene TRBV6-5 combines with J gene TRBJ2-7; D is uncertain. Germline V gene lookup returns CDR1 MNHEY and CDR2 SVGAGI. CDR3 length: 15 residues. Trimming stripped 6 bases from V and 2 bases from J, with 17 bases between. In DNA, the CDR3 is TGTGCCAGCAGCCAGGCGGCGTTTCGCGCCTACGAGCAGTACTTC. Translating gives CASSQAAFRAYEQYF.

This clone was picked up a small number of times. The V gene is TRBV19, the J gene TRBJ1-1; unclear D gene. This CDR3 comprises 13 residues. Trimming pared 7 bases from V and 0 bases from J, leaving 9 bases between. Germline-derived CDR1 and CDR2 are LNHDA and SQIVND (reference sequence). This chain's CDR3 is CASTVHLNTEAFF. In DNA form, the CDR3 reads TGTGCCAGTACCGTTCATTTGAACACTGAAGCTTTCTTT.

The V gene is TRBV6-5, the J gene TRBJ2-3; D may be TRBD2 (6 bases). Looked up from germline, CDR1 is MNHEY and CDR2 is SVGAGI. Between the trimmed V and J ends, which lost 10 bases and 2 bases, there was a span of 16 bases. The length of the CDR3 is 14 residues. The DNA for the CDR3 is TGTGCCACCACCCGGCGGGGCCCCACAGATACGCAGTATTTT. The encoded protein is CATTRRGPTDTQYF.

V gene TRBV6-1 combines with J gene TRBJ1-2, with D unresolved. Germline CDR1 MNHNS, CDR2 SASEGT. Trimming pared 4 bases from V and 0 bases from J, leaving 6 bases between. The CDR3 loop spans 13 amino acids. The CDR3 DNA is TGTGCCAGCAGTGCTCAAGCTAACTATGGCTACACCTTC. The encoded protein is CASSAQANYGYTF.

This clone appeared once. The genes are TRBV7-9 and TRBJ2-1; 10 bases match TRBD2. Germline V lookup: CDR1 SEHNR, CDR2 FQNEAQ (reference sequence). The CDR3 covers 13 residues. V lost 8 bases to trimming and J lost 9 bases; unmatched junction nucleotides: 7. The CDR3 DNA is TGTGCCAGCTCCCTAGCGGGGGCCGGTGAGCAGTTCTTC. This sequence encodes CASSLAGAGEQFF.

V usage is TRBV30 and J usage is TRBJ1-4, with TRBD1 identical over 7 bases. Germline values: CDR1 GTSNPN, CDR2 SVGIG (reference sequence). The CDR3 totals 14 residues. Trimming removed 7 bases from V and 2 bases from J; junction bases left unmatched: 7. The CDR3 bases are TGTGCCTCGGAACCGGGACAGACTAATGAAAAACTGTTTTTT. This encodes CASEPGQTNEKLFF.

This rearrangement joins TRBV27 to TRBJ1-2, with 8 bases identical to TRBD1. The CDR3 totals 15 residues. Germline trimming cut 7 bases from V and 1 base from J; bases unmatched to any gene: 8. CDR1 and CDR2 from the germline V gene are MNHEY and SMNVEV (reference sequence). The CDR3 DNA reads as TGTGCCAGCATGCAAGGGACAGGTCTTAACTATGGCTACACCTTC. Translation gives CASMQGTGLNYGYTF.

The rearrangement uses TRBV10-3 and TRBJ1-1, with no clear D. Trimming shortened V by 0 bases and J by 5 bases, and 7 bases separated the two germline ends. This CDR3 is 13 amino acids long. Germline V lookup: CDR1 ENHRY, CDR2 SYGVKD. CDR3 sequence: CAISESQRTEAFF. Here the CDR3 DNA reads TGTGCCATCAGTGAGTCCCAGAGGACTGAAGCTTTCTTT.

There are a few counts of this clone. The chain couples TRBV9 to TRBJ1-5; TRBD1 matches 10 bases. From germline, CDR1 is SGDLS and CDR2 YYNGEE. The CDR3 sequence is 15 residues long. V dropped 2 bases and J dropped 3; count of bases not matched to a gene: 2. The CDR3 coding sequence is TGTGCCAGCAGCGTCGGGACAGGGGACAATCAGCCCCAGCATTTT. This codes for CASSVGTGDNQPQHF.

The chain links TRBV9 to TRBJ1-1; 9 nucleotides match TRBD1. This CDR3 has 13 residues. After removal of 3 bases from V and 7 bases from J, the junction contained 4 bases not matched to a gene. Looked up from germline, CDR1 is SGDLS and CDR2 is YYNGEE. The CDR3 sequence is CASSDRGRGEAFF. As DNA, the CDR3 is TGTGCCAGCAGCGACAGGGGGCGGGGTGAAGCTTTCTTT. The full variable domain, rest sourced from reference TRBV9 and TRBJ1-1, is DSGVTQTPKHLITATGQRVTLRCSPRSGDLSVYWYQQSLDQGLQFLIQYYNGEERAKGNILERFSAQQFPDLHSELNLSSLELGDSALYFCASSDRGRGEAFFGQGTRLTVV.

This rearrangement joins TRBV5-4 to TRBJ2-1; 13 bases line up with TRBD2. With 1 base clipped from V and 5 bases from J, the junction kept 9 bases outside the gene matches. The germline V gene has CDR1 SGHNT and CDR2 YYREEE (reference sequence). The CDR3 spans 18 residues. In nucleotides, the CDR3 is TGTGCCAGCAGCTTGACTAGCGGGGGGGCCGGGTCCGACAATGAGCAGTTCTTC. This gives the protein CASSLTSGGAGSDNEQFF.

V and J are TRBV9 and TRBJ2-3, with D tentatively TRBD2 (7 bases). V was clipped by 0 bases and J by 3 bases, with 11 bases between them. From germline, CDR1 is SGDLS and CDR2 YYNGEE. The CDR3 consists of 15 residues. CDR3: CASSVGGGATDTQYF. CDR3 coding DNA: TGTGCCAGCAGCGTAGGTGGGGGGGCTACAGATACGCAGTATTTT. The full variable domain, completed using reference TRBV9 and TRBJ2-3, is DSGVTQTPKHLITATGQRVTLRCSPRSGDLSVYWYQQSLDQGLQFLIQYYNGEERAKGNILERFSAQQFPDLHSELNLSSLELGDSALYFCASSVGGGATDTQYFGPGTRLTVL.

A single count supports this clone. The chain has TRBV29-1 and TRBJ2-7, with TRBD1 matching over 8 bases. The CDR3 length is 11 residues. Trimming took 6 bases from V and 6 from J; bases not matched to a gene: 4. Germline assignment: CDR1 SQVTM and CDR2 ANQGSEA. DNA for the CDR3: TGCAGCGTCGGGACAGGCGGCGAGCAGTACTTC. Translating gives CSVGTGGEQYF.

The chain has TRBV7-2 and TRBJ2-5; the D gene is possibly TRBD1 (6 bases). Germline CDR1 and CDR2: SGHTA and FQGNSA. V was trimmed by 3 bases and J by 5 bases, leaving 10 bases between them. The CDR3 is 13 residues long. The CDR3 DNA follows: TGTGCCAGCAGCTTCAGGGGTTACGAGACCCAGTACTTC. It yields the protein CASSFRGYETQYF.

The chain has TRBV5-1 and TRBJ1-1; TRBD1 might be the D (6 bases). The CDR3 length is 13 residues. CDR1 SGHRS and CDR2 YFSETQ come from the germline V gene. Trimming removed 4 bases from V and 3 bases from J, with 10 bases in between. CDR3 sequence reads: CASSPGQHTEAFF. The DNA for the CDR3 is TGCGCCAGCAGCCCCGGACAGCACACTGAAGCTTTCTTT.